The source of this TCR beta chain is a study of blood T cell repertoires in COVID-19. Turning to the study itself: The origin of the acute and convalescent COVID-19 samples was the United States, Italy and Spain.

As handled by the study authors: Researchers report that nucleated cell counts were estimated from reference gene primer amplification. Measured with immunoSEQ multiplex PCR; TCRdb has only the in-frame clones, and not every one. The V and J calls and clone size come from that table; D and trimming were worked out from the DNA. The table has roughly 700,000 clones, about nine tenths seen once. This sequence was found in a woman aged 18-29 years with acute or convalescent COVID-19. Sequencing used peripheral blood.

The CDR3 region is CATSEPGQGVNEQFF. The CDR3 DNA follows: TGTGCCACCAGTGAGCCGGGACAGGGGGTAAATGAGCAGTTCTTC. V is TRBV24-1 and J is TRBJ2-1; 11 bases map to TRBD1. From germline, CDR1 is KGHDR and CDR2 SFDVKD. V lost 4 bases, J lost 7 bases, and 5 bases stayed unmatched. This CDR3 is built from 15 residues.